This TCR beta chain was documented in a study of T cells in Graves' hyperthyroidism and ophthalmopathy (dated by TCRdb to the late 2010s). Describing the broader study: Peripheral blood was collected at initial diagnosis, before any treatment. To identify TCR V-J signatures that set the groups apart, the researchers used a discovery cohort of 100 patients, made up of under 50 with Graves' ophthalmopathy and 55 to 65 with stable Graves' hyperthyroidism. Whether ophthalmopathy could be predicted prospectively was tested in an independent validation cohort made up of about 18 hyperthyroidism patients plus 17 patients who later progressed to ophthalmopathy. The 100 discovery patients were randomly split 7:3 into training and test sets. Thyroid tissue and blood T-cell repertoires from several Graves' hyperthyroidism patients were also compared in the study. After sampling, hyperthyroidism patients received methimazole starting at 30 mg daily, and ophthalmopathy patients received high-dose intravenous methylprednisolone. TCR Vbeta CDR3 sequencing of around 130 peripheral blood samples (under 45 ophthalmopathy, approximately 80 hyperthyroidism and roughly 17 progressor patients) is reported in the paper.

Amplification of TCR beta CDR3 regions was carried out from RNA transcripts. For the first round of RT-PCR on the TCR CDR3, the HTBI primer set was used together with the Qiagen OneStep RT-PCR kit. The libraries were constructed in a second round of multiplex PCR and then size-selected and purified. The libraries were sequenced on an Illumina HiSeq2000 using paired-end 100 bp reads. As for the authors' bioinformatics: SOAPnuke was used to process the raw data, throwing out any read that contained adapters or uncalled bases, had a mean Phred below 15, or lacked an exact constant-primer or identifier match. COPE v1.2.5 was used to merge high-quality paired reads, and clonotypes were defined as unique nucleotide sequences. MiTCR v1.1 was used to align the clonotypes against IMGT TRBV, TRBD and TRBJ reference segments. Only V-J combinations with frequency above 0.0001, covering about 99% of repertoires, were analysed. The TCS score was defined as F50 (clonal expansion) divided by E x V (chaos), with BLOSUM62-based TCRdist calculated between CDR3 peptides within each V-J. Welch's t-statistics and random forest reduced several hundred V-J features to roughly 13, which were used in a naive Bayes classifier (R e1071). Thyroid-blood repertoire similarity was quantified with the Morisita-Horn index. TCRdb reran the public reads through fastp at Q25 and MiXCR, keeping productive beta chains. Under each unique CDR3 protein, matching rows form one entry showing the most common genes and DNA. The authors' filters were not applied to this entry. This sample has nearly 750,000 distinct CDR3 sequences in its table, and approximately 36% of those were observed once. The ten largest clones capture roughly 30% of the sample.

As concerns this clonotype: This clone's antigen is unknown. Base quality data are lacking; no much larger clone is found one base away.

CDR1 and CDR2, per the germline V gene, are SGHVS and FNYEAQ. Germline trimming amounts to 2 bases on V and 4 bases on J, with 11 as the count of junction bases outside the gene matches. From cysteine to phenylalanine, the CDR3 is 17 amino acids long. Here the CDR3 DNA is all that survives: 51 bases in frame from base 1. Graves' hyperthyroidism was defined as stable when no progression to ophthalmopathy occurred over 18 months of follow-up. The hyperthyroidism patients were between 18 and 65 years old and newly diagnosed, with a disease duration of less than 2 months. Exclusion was applied to patients with uncontrolled infections, other autoimmune diseases, pregnancy or lactation. Diagnoses were based on clinical symptoms, serum thyroxine and TRAb, thyroid ultrasound and orbital computed tomography. PBMCs were separated from roughly 9.6 ml of fresh peripheral blood using Ficoll-Paque density gradient centrifugation. Total RNA was extracted using Trizol reagent, and RNA quality was assessed on an Agilent 2100 Bioanalyzer.

Broader findings and caveats from the paper: Ophthalmopathy was separated from stable hyperthyroidism by a 13 V-J signature model, with over 85% sensitivity and about 81% specificity obtained in cross-validation and 80%/75% obtained in testing. Most expanded thyroid clonotypes (frequency above 0.001) were also detected in blood, a finding suggesting that blood repertoires may reflect thyroid immune responses. In validation, the model predicted progression to ophthalmopathy with 55% to 71% sensitivity and less than 80% specificity, a median of 6.5 months before onset. Sample size was not statistically predetermined, and blinding of investigators to group allocation was not performed.

Sequenced: blood. This receptor was taken from a woman between 35 and 50 years old with Graves' hyperthyroidism. The rearranged chain carries TRBV7-6 and TRBJ1-3; 7 central bases correspond to TRBD1. The CDR3 reads as follows: CASSLKARGSAGNTIYF. The DNA sequence is TGTGCCAGCAGCTTAAAGGCCAGGGGGTCAGCGGGAAACACCATATATTTT.